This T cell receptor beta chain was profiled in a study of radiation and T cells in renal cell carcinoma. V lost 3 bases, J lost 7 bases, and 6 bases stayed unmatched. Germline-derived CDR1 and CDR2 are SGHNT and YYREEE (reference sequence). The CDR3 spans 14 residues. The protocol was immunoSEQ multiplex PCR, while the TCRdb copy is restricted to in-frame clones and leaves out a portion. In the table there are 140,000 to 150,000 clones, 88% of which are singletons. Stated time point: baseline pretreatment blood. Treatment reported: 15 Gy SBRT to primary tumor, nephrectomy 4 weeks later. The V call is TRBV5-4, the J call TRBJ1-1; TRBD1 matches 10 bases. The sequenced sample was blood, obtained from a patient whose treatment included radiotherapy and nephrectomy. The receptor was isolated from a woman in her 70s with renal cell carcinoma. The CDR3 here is CASSSRDRGLEAFF. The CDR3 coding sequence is TGTGCCAGCAGCTCCCGGGACAGGGGCCTTGAAGCTTTCTTT. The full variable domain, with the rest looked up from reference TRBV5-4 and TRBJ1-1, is ETGVTQSPTHLIKTRGQQVTLRCSSQSGHNTVSWYQQALGQGPQFIFQYYREEENGRGNFPPRFSGLQFPNYSSELNVNALELDDSALYLCASSSRDRGLEAFFGQGTRLTVV.